A selection of T cell receptor beta chains follows, all from one sample in a study of blood T cell repertoires in COVID-19. Produced via immunoSEQ multiplex PCR; TCRdb's table is partial and in-frame only. Among 200,000 to 300,000 clones listed, less than 90% were seen once. The sample taken for sequencing was peripheral blood. Receptors originate from a woman aged 40 to 50 who had recovered from COVID-19. Both conserved end residues are trimmed from each CDR3.

V,J,CDR3
TRBV30,TRBJ1-5,AWSGTRTGASNQPQH
TRBV19,TRBJ2-3,ASSAGLRGDTQY
TRBV28,TRBJ1-1,ASSLTFPGQGGRNTEAF
TRBV12-3/TRBV12-4,TRBJ2-3,ASSLDSLNTQY
TRBV19,TRBJ2-3,ASSLAGFSTQY
TRBV28,TRBJ1-2,ASSRQGIIHGYT
TRBV7-9,TRBJ2-7,ASSRHGEQY
TRBV3-1/TRBV3-2,TRBJ1-1,ASSRPNPGSEAF
TRBV10-3,TRBJ1-3,AISESRQAGNTIY
TRBV5-1,TRBJ2-1,ASSGAAGYSYNEQF
TRBV12-5,TRBJ2-3,ASGHPTGSSTDTQY
TRBV5-1,TRBJ2-2,ASSGTGGSTGELF
TRBV4-1,TRBJ1-6,ASSQERGRVPLH
TRBV7-3,TRBJ2-2,ASSLPGTGGTGELF
TRBV29-1,TRBJ2-3,SVEGGPRVPDTQY
TRBV2,TRBJ1-5,ASRVDAGSNQPQH
TRBV6-5,TRBJ1-2,ASSYARVSGYT
TRBV11-2,TRBJ2-1,ASNQRGGYNEQF
TRBV28,TRBJ1-5,ASSLFRQGGPQH
TRBV7-7,TRBJ2-3,ASSLRPSGGQATQY
TRBV5-4,TRBJ2-1,ASSLAGGSSYNEQF
TRBV29-1,TRBJ2-1,SVGVPGQSYNEQF
TRBV10-3,TRBJ1-1,AISGRGGRTEAF
TRBV4-1,TRBJ2-7,ASSRSGVRDSRIEQY
TRBV15,TRBJ1-1,ATSRIGRTEAF
TRBV14,TRBJ1-1,ASSQVQGASAEAF
TRBV3-1/TRBV3-2,TRBJ1-2,ASSQGAYGYT